The 12 T cell receptor beta chains presented below share a single source sample, sequenced in a study of cytomegalovirus exposure and HLA in healthy donors. Amplification used 60 Vbeta primers and 13 Jbeta primers. Clones were read by immunoSEQ multiplex PCR, and TCRdb kept only the in-frame ones, dropping some. Seen here are around 100,000 clones, around three quarters observed once, and the top ten hold approximately 5%. Material for sequencing was PBMCs. The receptors here all came from a woman aged 18-29 years in good health and CMV-seropositive.

The chain carries TRBV18 and TRBJ1-1; D perhaps matches TRBD1 (5 bases). CDR1 is KGHSH, CDR2 LQKENI, per germline. Deletions cut 3 bases from V and 3 bases from J, with 11 bases between. The CDR3 runs to 14 residues. The CDR3 region has the DNA TGTGCCAGCTCACCTTTCCAGGGTGACACTGAAGCTTTCTTT. This gives the protein CASSPFQGDTEAFF.

The V and J genes are TRBV6-6 and TRBJ2-3, with D tentatively TRBD1 (6 bases). Germline V gives CDR1 MNHNY, CDR2 SVGAGI (reference sequence). The V and J ends lost 7 bases and 4 bases respectively, with 15 bases between them. The length of the CDR3 is 14 residues. The CDR3 DNA follows: TGTGCCAGCACAGCACAGGGACCATCAGATACGCAGTATTTT. Its protein product is CASTAQGPSDTQYF.

This chain connects TRBV30 to TRBJ2-1; D is possibly TRBD2 (5 bases). The length of the CDR3 is 13 residues. V dropped 2 bases and J dropped 4 bases, with 9 bases sitting between them. CDR1 and CDR2 from the germline V gene are GTSNPN and SVGIG (reference sequence). The CDR3 spells CAWSQDLYNEQFF. The CDR3 DNA is TGTGCCTGGAGTCAGGACTTGTACAATGAGCAGTTCTTC.

This clone was seen only a few times. The chain links TRBV4-1 to TRBJ1-1; no clear D. The CDR3 totals 15 residues. Germline CDR1 and CDR2: MGHRA and YSYEKL. Deletions cut 3 bases from V and 4 bases from J, with 15 bases between. Here the CDR3 reads CASSHIGVGATEAFF. The CDR3 DNA follows: TGCGCCAGCAGCCACATAGGAGTGGGTGCCACTGAAGCTTTCTTT.

The chain recombines TRBV28 with TRBJ2-7; tentatively, D is TRBD2 (6 bases). V was trimmed by 7 bases and J by 5 bases, leaving 6 bases between them. Germline CDR1 MDHEN, CDR2 SYDVKM. The CDR3 consists of 10 residues. The DNA of the CDR3 is TGTGCCAGCACGGGGGACGAGCAGTACTTC. Translated: CASTGDEQYF. The full variable domain, rest sourced from reference TRBV28 and TRBJ2-7, is DVKVTQSSRYLVKRTGEKVFLECVQDMDHENMFWYRQDPGLGLRLIYFSYDVKMKEKGDIPEGYSVSREKKERFSLILESASTNQTSMYLCASTGDEQYFGPGTRLTVT.

The chain employs TRBV6-1 and TRBJ1-2, with D uncertain. Germline values: CDR1 MNHNS, CDR2 SASEGT. This CDR3 is 14 amino acids long. V gave up 2 bases and J gave up 4 bases, with 11 bases separating them. Written as DNA, the CDR3 is TGTGCCAGCAGTGAACAGGAGGGATCCTATGGCTACACCTTC. It translates to CASSEQEGSYGYTF.

J is TRBJ2-7 and V is TRBV9; the D gene is possibly TRBD2 (5 bases). Deletions cut 5 bases from V and 4 bases from J, with 22 bases between. The CDR3 runs to 16 residues. Per the germline V gene, CDR1 is SGDLS and CDR2 is YYNGEE. The CDR3 region has the DNA TGTGCCAGCAGTCAAGAGGGCTGGCTCGAGCCTTACGAGCAGTACTTC. The encoded protein is CASSQEGWLEPYEQYF.

The chain has TRBV5-1 and TRBJ2-5; weak D call: TRBD2 (6 bases). The CDR3 is 15 residues long. Germline CDR1 is SGHRS and CDR2 is YFSETQ. The V and J ends lost 0 bases and 4 bases respectively, with 13 bases between them. CDR3 residues: CASSLDLGGLETQYF. CDR3 nucleotides: TGCGCCAGCAGCTTGGATCTGGGGGGATTAGAGACCCAGTACTTC.

This clone was observed a few times. V usage is TRBV27 and J usage is TRBJ2-7; 7 nucleotides match TRBD2. The CDR3 length is 15 residues. Trimming cost V 6 bases and J 2 bases; bases outside gene matches: 10. CDR1 is MNHEY and CDR2 is SMNVEV in the germline V gene (reference sequence). Written as DNA, the CDR3 is TGTGCCAGCAGGGTTGGGAGCGGGATCCCCTACGAGCAGTACTTC. Amino acids: CASRVGSGIPYEQYF.

The chain joins TRBV18 to TRBJ1-2, with 9 bases lining up with TRBD1. CDR3 size: 15 residues. Germline V gene data show CDR1 as KGHSH and CDR2 as LQKENI. The J segment lost 4 bases and the V segment lost 4 bases, leaving 7 bases of the junction unmatched. CDR3: CASSLDRGSPYGYTF. DNA for the CDR3: TGTGCCAGCTCACTGGACAGGGGATCTCCCTATGGCTACACCTTC.

The rearrangement uses TRBV7-8 and TRBJ1-1, with 7 bases that match TRBD1. This CDR3 comprises 13 residues. The germline CDR1 and CDR2 sequences are SGHVS and FQNEAQ. After removal of 6 bases from V and 1 base from J, the junction contained 2 bases not matched to a gene. CDR3 sequence: CASRTGPNTEAFF. CDR3 bases: TGTGCCAGCAGGACAGGGCCGAACACTGAAGCTTTCTTT.

The chain links TRBV5-1 to TRBJ2-7, with 8 bases identical to TRBD1. CDR1 SGHRS and CDR2 YFSETQ come from the germline V gene. The CDR3 sequence is 15 residues long. V lost 4 bases and J lost 2; bases outside the gene matches: 8. In DNA form, the CDR3 reads TGCGCCAGCAGCGTCTGGACAGGGCCTACCTACGAGCAGTACTTC. This gives the protein CASSVWTGPTYEQYF.